This T cell receptor (beta chain) was sequenced in a study of early T cells in non-severe SARS-CoV-2 infection. Across the study: The sequenced material was bulk RNA from unsorted whole blood, and its chains were unpaired.

The CDR3 is made up of 13 amino acids. V was shortened by 6 bases and J by 7 bases, with 12 bases between the two germline ends. Germline assignment: CDR1 MNHEY and CDR2 SVGEGT. cDNA molecules, individually, were tagged with unique molecular identifiers. In TCRdb, the 5' RACE reads were re-called with MiXCR into one record per CDR3 protein. Found here are about 88,000 distinct CDR3 sequences, around 14% of them singletons; the top ten hold around 6%. Overall study results and limits: Using VDJdb, the matching emphasized anti-spike CD8 responses while missing private and CD4 specificities.

Only a few counts were recorded for this clonotype. Its specificity is not known. This chain joins TRBV6-2 or TRBV6-3 and TRBJ2-2; D gene unclear. This TCR was sampled from an adult who was a healthcare worker with PCR-confirmed SARS-CoV-2 infection or an uninfected control (not recorded which). The material sequenced was whole blood. CDR3 DNA: TGTGCCAGCAGAGAAGAATCGCGCGGGGAGCTGTTTTTT. Translating it yields CASREESRGELFF.